A selection of T cell receptor beta chains follows, all from one sample in a study of cytomegalovirus exposure and HLA in healthy donors. Using immunoSEQ multiplex PCR, the repertoire was profiled, and TCRdb retains in-frame clones only, with some absent. The sample has roughly 150,000 clones, 70% to 80% seen once. The sample comprised PBMCs. All receptors derive from a male donor in good health and CMV-seronegative. Both conserved end residues are trimmed from each CDR3. Each record gives: V gene, J gene, CDR3 length, clone size, CDR3 protein. Clone size is stated in some rows and not others, as once, few, many or a class when expanded.

>TRBV11-2|TRBJ2-5|12|.
ASSSRTSKETQY
>TRBV18|TRBJ2-7|12|.
ASSPLAGEYEQY
>TRBV7-6|TRBJ2-1|15|.
ASSSTNSLASYNEQF
>TRBV6-6|TRBJ1-5|13|.
ASIQRTSKNQPQH
>TRBV27|TRBJ1-2|11|once
ASSLQGTDGYT
>TRBV5-1|TRBJ2-3|17|.
ASSPGLAGGILSTDTQY
>TRBV4-1|TRBJ2-7|14|.
ASSQDPEGAVYEQY
>TRBV5-8|TRBJ2-7|15|.
ASSLVRRGQVSYEQY
>TRBV11-2|TRBJ2-1|11|.
ASSRDSYNEQF
>TRBV7-8|TRBJ2-5|11|once
ASRKGSGETQY
>TRBV7-7|TRBJ2-2|18|.
ASSPHVGTSGGAGTGELF
>TRBV29-1|TRBJ2-1|11|few
SAVGGAANEQF
>TRBV9|TRBJ2-2|14|.
ASSPRGLEFAGELF
>TRBV5-1|TRBJ2-7|12|.
ASSLASQGDEQY
>TRBV4-3|TRBJ2-7|15|.
ASPPGLAGLPKYEQY
>TRBV7-8|TRBJ1-1|13|.
ASSFQRPIDTEAF
>TRBV6-5|TRBJ2-3|12|.
ASSRQGETDTQY
>TRBV7-2|TRBJ2-7|10|.
ASSRPTGEQY
>TRBV5-5|TRBJ2-7|16|.
ASSLGLRDRGYPREQY
>TRBV9|TRBJ1-1|10|few
ASNTAGTEAF
>TRBV7-2|.|12|once
ASSLAGQSYEQY
>TRBV7-3|TRBJ2-1|12|.
ASSLGGGVGEQF
>TRBV28|TRBJ2-1|14|few
ASSLGRARRNNEQF
>TRBV19|TRBJ2-2|12|.
ASLRQGNTGELF
>TRBV20-1|TRBJ1-5|9|.
SASRGQPQH
>TRBV7-2|TRBJ1-2|11|.
ASSPSGGNGYT
>TRBV5-4|TRBJ2-3|13|.
ASSLVGLSTDTQY
>TRBV29-1|TRBJ2-7|10|.
SVSGTGDEQY
>TRBV7-9|TRBJ1-5|12|.
ASSSTISNQPQH
>TRBV7-6|TRBJ1-4|11|.
ASSHREGEKLF
>TRBV19|TRBJ1-5|14|.
ASSIEPAGVGQPQH